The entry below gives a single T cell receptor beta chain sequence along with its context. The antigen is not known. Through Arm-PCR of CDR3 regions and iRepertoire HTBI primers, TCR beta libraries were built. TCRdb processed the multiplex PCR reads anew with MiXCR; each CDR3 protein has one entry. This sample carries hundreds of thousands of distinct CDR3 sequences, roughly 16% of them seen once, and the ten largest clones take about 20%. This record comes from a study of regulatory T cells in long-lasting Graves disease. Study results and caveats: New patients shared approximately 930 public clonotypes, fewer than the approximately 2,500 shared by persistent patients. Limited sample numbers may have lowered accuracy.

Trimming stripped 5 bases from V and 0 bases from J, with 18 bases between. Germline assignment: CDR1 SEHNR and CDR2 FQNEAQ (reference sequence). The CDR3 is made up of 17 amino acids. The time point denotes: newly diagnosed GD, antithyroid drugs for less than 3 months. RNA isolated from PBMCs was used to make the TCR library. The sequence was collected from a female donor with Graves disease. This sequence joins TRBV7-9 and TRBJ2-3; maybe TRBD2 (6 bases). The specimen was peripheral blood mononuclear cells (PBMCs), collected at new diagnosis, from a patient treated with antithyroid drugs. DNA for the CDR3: TGTGCCAGCAGCCGCCCCCCGGAGGGATCTAGCACAGATACGCAGTATTTT. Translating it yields CASSRPPEGSSTDTQYF.